The clone carrying this TCR beta chain was picked up a small number of times. Clones were sequenced by immunoSEQ multiplex PCR, and TCRdb holds only the in-frame ones, with some missing. The sample records 310,000 or so clones, nearly 90% being singletons. The record originates from a study of blood T cell repertoires in COVID-19. Recruits, aged roughly 18 to 95 years, lived in under 25 US areas. Cohort assignment relied on participant-reported clinical history. Germline CDR1 reads MGHDK; CDR2 reads SYGVNS. V lost 8 bases, J lost 6 bases, and 14 bases lay in between. The CDR3 contains 12 residues. This chain joins TRBV25-1 and TRBJ2-7; a possible D gene is TRBD2 (6 bases). This clonotype was sampled from a woman aged 25 to 45 who had recovered from COVID-19. The material sequenced was PBMCs or T cells enriched from blood (not recorded which). CDR3 region: CASGWGAGEQYF. The DNA of the CDR3 is TGTGCCAGCGGGTGGGGAGCGGGCGAGCAGTACTTC.